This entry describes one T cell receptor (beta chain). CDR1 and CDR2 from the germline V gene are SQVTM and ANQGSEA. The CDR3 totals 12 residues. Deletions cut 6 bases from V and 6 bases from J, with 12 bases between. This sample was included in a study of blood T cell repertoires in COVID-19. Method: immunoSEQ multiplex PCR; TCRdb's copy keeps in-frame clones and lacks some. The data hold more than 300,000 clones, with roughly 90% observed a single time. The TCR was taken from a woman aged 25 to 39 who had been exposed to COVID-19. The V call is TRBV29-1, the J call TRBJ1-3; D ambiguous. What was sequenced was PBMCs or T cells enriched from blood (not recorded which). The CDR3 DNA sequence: TGCAGCGTAGCCCCGCTTGAAAACACCATATATTTT. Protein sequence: CSVAPLENTIYF. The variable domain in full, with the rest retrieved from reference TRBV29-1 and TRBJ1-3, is SAVISQKPSRDICQRGTSLTIQCQVDSQVTMMFWYRQQPGQSLTLIATANQGSEATYESGFVIDKFPISRPNLTFSTLTVSNMSPEDSSIYLCSVAPLENTIYFGEGSWLTVV.